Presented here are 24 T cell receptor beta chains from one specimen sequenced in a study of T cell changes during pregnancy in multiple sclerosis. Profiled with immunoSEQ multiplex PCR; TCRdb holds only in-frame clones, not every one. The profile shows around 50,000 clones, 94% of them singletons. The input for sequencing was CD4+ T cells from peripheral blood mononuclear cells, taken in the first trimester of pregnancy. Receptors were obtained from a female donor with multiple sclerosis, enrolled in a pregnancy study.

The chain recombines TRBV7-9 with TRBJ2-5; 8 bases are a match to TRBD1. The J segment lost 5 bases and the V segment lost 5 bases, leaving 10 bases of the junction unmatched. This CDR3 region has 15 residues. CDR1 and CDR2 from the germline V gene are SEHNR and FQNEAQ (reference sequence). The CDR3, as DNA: TGTGCCAGCAGCGCATATACAGGGGGAAGTGAGACCCAGTACTTC. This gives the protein CASSAYTGGSETQYF.

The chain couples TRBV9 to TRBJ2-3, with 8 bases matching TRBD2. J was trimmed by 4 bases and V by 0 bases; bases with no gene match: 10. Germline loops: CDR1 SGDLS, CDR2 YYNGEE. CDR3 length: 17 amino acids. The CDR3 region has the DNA TGTGCCAGCAGCGTAGGACTGGTCGGGGGGGCGGCAGATACGCAGTATTTT. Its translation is CASSVGLVGGAADTQYF.

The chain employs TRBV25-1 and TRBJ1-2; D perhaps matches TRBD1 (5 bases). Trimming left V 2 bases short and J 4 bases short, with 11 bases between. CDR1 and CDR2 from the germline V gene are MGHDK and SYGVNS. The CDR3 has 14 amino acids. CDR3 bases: TGTGCCAGCAGTGAACAGGGAATTGGCTATGGCTACACCTTC. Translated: CASSEQGIGYGYTF.

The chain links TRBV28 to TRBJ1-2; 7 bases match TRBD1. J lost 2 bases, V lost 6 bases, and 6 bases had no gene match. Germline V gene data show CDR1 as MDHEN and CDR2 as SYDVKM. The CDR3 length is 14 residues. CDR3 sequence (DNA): TGTGCCAGCAGAAGACAGGGTGGGAACTATGGCTACACCTTC. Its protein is CASRRQGGNYGYTF.

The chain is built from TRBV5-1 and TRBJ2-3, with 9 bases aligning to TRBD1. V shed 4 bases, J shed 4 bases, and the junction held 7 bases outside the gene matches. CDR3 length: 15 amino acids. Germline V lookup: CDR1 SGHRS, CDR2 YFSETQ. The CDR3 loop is CASSPDRGMADTQYF. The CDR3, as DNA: TGCGCCAGCAGCCCTGACAGGGGGATGGCAGATACGCAGTATTTT.

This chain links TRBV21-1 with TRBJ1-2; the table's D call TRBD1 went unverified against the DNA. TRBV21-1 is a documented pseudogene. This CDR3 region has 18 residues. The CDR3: CASSKWDTTGGCCSGYTF. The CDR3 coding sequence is TGTGCCAGCAGCAAATGGGACACGACAGGGGGCTGTTGTTCTGGCTACACCTTC.

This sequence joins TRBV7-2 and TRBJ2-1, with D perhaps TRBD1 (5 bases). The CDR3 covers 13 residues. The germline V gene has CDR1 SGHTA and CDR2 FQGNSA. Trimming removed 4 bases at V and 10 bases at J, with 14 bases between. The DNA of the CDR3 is TGTGCCAGCAGCTGGGGCGGCGTACGGGAGCAGTTCTTC. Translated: CASSWGGVREQFF.

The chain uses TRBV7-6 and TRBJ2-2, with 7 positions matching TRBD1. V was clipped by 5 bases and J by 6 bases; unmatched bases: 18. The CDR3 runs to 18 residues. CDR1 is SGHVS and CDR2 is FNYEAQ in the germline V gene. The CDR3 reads CASSRASPDRFSSGELFF. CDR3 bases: TGTGCCAGCAGCCGAGCATCCCCGGACAGGTTTTCTTCCGGGGAGCTGTTTTTT.

CDR3 bases: TGTGCCAGCAGTGAACGCCTAGCGGGGGTTACGCAGTATTTT. The encoded protein is CASSERLAGVTQYF. The chain employs TRBV2 and TRBJ2-3, with 10 positions matching TRBD2. Germline lookup yields CDR1 SNHLY and CDR2 FYNNEI. The CDR3 contains 14 residues. The ends lost 2 bases at V and 8 bases at J; junction bases unmatched: 4. Combining the CDR3 with reference TRBV2 and TRBJ2-3 gives the whole variable domain EPEVTQTPSHQVTQMGQEVILRCVPISNHLYFYWYRQILGQKVEFLVSFYNNEISEKSEIFDDQFSVERPDGSNFTLKIRSTKLEDSAMYFCASSERLAGVTQYFGPGTRLTVL.

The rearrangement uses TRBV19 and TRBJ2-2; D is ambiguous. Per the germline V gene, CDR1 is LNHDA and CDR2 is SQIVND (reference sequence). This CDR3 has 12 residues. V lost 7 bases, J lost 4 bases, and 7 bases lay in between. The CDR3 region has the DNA TGTGCCAGTACCATCGGCACCGGGGAGCTGTTTTTT. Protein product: CASTIGTGELFF.

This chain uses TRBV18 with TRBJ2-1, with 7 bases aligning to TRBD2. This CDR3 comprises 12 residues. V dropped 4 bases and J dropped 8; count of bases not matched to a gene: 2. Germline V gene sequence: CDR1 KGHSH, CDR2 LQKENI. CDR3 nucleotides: TGTGCCAGCTCACTCCTAGCGGATGAGCAGTTCTTC. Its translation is CASSLLADEQFF. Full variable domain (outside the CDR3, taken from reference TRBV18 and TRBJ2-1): NAGVMQNPRHLVRRRGQEARLRCSPMKGHSHVYWYRQLPEEGLKFMVYLQKENIIDESGMPKERFSAEFPKEGPSILRIQQVVRGDSAAYFCASSLLADEQFFGPGTRLTVL.

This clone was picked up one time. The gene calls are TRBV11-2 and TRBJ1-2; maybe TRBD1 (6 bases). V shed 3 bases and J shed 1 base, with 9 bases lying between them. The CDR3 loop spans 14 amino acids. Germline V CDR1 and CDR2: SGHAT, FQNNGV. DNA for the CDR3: TGTGCCAGCAGCTTGTGGACAGATAACTATGGCTACACCTTC. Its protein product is CASSLWTDNYGYTF.

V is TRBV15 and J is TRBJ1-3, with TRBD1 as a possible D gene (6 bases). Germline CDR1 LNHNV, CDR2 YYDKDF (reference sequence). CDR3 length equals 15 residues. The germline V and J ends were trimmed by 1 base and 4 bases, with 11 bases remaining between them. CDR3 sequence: CATSRVGAQGNTIYF. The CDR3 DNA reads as TGTGCCACCAGCAGAGTGGGGGCTCAAGGAAACACCATATATTTT.

This chain's CDR3 is CASSLVGLGDSGELFF. The CDR3 DNA reads as TGTGCCAGCAGCTTAGTGGGACTAGGTGATTCCGGGGAGCTGTTTTTT. The V gene is TRBV7-8, the J gene TRBJ2-2, with 8 bases that match TRBD2. Trimming cost V 1 base and J 6 bases; bases outside gene matches: 7. The CDR3 consists of 16 residues. The V gene's germline CDR1 is SGHVS and CDR2 FQNEAQ. The variable domain in full, with the rest retrieved from reference TRBV7-8 and TRBJ2-2, is GAGVSQSPRYKVAKRGQDVALRCDPISGHVSLFWYQQALGQGPEFLTYFQNEAQLDKSGLPSDRFFAERPEGSVSTLKIQRTQQEDSAVYLCASSLVGLGDSGELFFGEGSRLTVL.

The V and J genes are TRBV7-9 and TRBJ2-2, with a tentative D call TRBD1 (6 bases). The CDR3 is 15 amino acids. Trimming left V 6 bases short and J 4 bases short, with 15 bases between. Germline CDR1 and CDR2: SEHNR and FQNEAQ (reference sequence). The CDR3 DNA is TGTGCCAGCAGAACCCCAGGGGTGGCCACCGGGGAGCTGTTTTTT. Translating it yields CASRTPGVATGELFF.

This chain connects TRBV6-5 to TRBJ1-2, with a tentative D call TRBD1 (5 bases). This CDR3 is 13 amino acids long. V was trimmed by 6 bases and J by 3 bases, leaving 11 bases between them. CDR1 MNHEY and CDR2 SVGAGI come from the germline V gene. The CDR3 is CASRGLLHYGYTF. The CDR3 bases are TGTGCCAGCAGGGGACTCCTTCACTATGGCTACACCTTC.

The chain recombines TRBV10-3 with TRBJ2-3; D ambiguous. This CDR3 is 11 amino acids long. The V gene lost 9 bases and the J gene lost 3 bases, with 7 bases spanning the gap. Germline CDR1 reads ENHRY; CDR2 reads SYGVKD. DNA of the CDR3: TGTGCCATAAGTACAACAGATACGCAGTATTTT. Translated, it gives CAISTTDTQYF.

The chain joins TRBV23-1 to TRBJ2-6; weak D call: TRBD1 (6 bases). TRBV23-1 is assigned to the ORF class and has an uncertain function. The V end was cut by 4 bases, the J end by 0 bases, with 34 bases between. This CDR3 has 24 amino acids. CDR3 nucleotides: TGCGCCAGCAGTCGCACAGTCGCCGTCTATTTACAGGGCAGCCCCTTCTCTGGGGCCAACGTCCTGACTTTC. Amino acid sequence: CASSRTVAVYLQGSPFSGANVLTF.

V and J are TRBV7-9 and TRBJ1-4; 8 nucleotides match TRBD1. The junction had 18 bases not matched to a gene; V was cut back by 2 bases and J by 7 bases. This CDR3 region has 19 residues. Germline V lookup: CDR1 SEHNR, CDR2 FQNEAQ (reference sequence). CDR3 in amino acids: CASSLFRLQGARLGEKLFF. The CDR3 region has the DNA TGTGCCAGCAGCTTATTTCGGCTCCAGGGGGCTAGGTTGGGTGAAAAACTGTTTTTT.

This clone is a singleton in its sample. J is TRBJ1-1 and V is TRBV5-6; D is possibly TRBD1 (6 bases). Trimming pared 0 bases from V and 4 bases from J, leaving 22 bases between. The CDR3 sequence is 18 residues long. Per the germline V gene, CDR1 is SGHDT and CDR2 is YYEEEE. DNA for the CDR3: TGTGCCAGCAGCTTGGTCCGCGGGTATAATGAAGGGGGCACTGAAGCTTTCTTT. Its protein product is CASSLVRGYNEGGTEAFF.

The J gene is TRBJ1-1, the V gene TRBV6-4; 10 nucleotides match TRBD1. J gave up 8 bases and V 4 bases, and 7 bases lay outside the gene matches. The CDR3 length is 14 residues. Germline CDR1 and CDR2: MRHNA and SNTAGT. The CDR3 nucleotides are TGTGCCAGCAGTGCGACAGGGGGCATGACAGAAGCTTTCTTT. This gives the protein CASSATGGMTEAFF.

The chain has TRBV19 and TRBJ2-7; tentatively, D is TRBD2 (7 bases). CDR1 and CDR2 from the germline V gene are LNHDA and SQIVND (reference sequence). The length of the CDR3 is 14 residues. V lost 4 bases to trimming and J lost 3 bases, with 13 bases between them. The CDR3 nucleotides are TGTGCCAGTAGTACCGGGGGGCTCGGCTACGAGCAGTACTTC. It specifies CASSTGGLGYEQYF.

CDR3 in amino acids: CAGKRGGKHEQYF. The DNA of the CDR3 is TGTGCCGGGAAGCGGGGGGGCAAGCACGAGCAGTACTTC. The genes are TRBV30 and TRBJ2-7; 10 bases map to TRBD2. After removal of 8 bases from V and 5 bases from J, the junction contained 9 bases not matched to a gene. The CDR3 spans 13 residues. Germline CDR1 GTSNPN, CDR2 SVGIG (reference sequence).

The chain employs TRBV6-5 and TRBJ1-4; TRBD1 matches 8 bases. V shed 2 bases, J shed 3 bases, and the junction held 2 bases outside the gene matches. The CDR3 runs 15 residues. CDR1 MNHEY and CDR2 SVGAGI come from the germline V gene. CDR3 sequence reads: CASSYGTGANEKLFF. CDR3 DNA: TGTGCCAGCAGTTACGGGACAGGAGCTAATGAAAAACTGTTTTTT.